These 2 T cell receptor beta chains were all obtained from the same sample, sequenced in a study of T cells in localized non-small cell lung cancer. Generated by immunoSEQ multiplex PCR, the TCRdb table keeps only in-frame clones and is missing some. The sample shows 20,000 to 25,000 clones, about nine tenths of them seen only once. The material sequenced was peripheral blood, taken before any cancer treatment. The receptors originated from a woman aged 35 to 70 with stage I lung adenocarcinoma.

This sequence joins TRBV6-1 and TRBJ1-5, with D uncertain. The CDR3 sequence is 17 residues long. V was cut by 2 bases and J by 0 bases, with 14 bases left in between. CDR1 MNHNS and CDR2 SASEGT come from the germline V gene. Here the CDR3 reads CASSERMGTYSNQPQHF. DNA for the CDR3: TGTGCCAGCAGTGAACGTATGGGAACCTATAGCAATCAGCCCCAGCATTTT.

The rearrangement joins TRBV7-6 to TRBJ2-1; no firm D call. The CDR3 covers 13 residues. V was pared by 1 base and J by 4 bases, with 5 bases between. Germline V gene lookup returns CDR1 SGHVS and CDR2 FNYEAQ. CDR3 protein: CASSLVAYNEQFF. CDR3 nucleotides: TGTGCCAGCAGCTTAGTCGCGTACAATGAGCAGTTCTTC.